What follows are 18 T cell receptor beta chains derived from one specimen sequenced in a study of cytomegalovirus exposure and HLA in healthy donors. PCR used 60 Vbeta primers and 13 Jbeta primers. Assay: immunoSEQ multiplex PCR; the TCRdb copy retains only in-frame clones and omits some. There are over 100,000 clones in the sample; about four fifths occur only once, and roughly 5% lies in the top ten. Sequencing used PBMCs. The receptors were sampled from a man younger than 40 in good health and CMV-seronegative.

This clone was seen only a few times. The CDR3 sequence: CASSSGQGETQYF. In nucleotides, the CDR3 is TGTGCCAGCAGCTCCGGACAGGGAGAGACCCAGTACTTC. The chain is built from TRBV7-3 and TRBJ2-5, with 8 bases aligning to TRBD1. J gave up 4 bases and V 4 bases, and 2 bases lay outside the gene matches. Germline V gives CDR1 SGHTA, CDR2 FQGTGA. CDR3 size: 13 residues.

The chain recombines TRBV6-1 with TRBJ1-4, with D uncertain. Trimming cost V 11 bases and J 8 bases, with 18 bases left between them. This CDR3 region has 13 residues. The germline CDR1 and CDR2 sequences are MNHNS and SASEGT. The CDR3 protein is CAVRPSSVEKLFF. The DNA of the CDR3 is TGTGCCGTCAGGCCTTCGTCTGTGGAAAAACTGTTTTTT.

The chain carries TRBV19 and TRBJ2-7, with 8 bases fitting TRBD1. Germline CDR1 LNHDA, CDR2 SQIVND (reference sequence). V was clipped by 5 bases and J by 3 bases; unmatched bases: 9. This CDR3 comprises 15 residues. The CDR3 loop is CASSETGAVIYEQYF. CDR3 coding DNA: TGTGCCAGTAGTGAGACAGGGGCCGTTATCTACGAGCAGTACTTC. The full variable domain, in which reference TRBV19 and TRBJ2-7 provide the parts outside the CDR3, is DGGITQSPKYLFRKEGQNVTLSCEQNLNHDAMYWYRQDPGQGLRLIYYSQIVNDFQKGDIAEGYSVSREKKESFPLTVTSAQKNPTAFYLCASSETGAVIYEQYFGPGTRLTVT.

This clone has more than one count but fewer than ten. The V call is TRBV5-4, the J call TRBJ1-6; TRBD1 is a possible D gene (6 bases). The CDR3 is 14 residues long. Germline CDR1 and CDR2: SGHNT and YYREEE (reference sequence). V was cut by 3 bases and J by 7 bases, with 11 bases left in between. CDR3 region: CASSWSRGNSPLHF. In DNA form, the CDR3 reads TGTGCCAGCAGCTGGAGCAGGGGAAATTCACCCCTCCACTTT.

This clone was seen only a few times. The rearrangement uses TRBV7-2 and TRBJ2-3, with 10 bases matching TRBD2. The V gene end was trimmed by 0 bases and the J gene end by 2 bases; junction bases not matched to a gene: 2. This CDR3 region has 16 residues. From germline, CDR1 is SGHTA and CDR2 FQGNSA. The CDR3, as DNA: TGTGCCAGCAGCTTAGCCCTAGCGGGGGCCACAGATACGCAGTATTTT. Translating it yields CASSLALAGATDTQYF.

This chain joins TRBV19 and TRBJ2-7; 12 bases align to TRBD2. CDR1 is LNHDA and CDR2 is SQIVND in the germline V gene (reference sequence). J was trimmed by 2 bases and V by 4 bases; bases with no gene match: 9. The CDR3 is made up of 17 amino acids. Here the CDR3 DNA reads TGTGCCAGTAGTACTTCCCATTCTAGCGGGGGGGCCTACGAGCAGTACTTC. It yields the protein CASSTSHSSGGAYEQYF.

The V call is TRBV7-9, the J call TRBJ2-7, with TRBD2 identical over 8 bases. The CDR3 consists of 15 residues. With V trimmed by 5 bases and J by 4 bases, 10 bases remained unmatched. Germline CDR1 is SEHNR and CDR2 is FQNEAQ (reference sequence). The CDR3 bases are TGTGCCAGCAGCCCGGGGGGGGGCCTTGATTACGAGCAGTACTTC. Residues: CASSPGGGLDYEQYF.

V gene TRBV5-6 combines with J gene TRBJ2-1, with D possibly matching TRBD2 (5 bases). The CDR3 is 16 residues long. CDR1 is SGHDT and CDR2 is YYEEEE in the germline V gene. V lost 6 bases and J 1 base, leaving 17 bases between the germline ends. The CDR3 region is CASKFLREGSYNEQFF. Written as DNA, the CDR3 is TGTGCCAGCAAGTTTCTACGGGAAGGGTCCTACAATGAGCAGTTCTTC. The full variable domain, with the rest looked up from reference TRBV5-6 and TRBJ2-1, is DAGVTQSPTHLIKTRGQQVTLRCSPKSGHDTVSWYQQALGQGPQFIFQYYEEEERQRGNFPDRFSGHQFPNYSSELNVNALLLGDSALYLCASKFLREGSYNEQFFGPGTRLTVL.

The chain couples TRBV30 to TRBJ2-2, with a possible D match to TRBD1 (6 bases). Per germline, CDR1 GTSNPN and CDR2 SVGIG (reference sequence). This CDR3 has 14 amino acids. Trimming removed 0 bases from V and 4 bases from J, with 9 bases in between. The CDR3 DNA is TGTGCCTGGAGTGTATCAGGGGCCACCGGGGAGCTGTTTTTT. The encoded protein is CAWSVSGATGELFF.

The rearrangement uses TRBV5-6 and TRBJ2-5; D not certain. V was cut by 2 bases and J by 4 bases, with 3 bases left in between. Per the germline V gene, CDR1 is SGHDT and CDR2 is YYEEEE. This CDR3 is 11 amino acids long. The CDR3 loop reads CASSFRETQYF. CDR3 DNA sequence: TGTGCCAGCAGCTTCCGAGAGACCCAGTACTTC. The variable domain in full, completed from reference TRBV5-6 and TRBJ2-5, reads DAGVTQSPTHLIKTRGQQVTLRCSPKSGHDTVSWYQQALGQGPQFIFQYYEEEERQRGNFPDRFSGHQFPNYSSELNVNALLLGDSALYLCASSFRETQYFGPGTRLLVL.

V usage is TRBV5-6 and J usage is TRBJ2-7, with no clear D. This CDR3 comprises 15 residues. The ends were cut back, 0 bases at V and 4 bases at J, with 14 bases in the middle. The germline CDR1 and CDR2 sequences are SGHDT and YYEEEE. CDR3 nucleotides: TGTGCCAGCAGCTTGGCAGGAACGTTCCAGTACGAGCAGTACTTC. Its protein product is CASSLAGTFQYEQYF.

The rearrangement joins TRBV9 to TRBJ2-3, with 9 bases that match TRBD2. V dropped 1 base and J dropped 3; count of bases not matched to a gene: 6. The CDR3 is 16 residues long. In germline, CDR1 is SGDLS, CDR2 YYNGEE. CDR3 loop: CASSVLAGGLTDTQYF. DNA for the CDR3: TGTGCCAGCAGCGTATTGGCGGGAGGGCTGACAGATACGCAGTATTTT.

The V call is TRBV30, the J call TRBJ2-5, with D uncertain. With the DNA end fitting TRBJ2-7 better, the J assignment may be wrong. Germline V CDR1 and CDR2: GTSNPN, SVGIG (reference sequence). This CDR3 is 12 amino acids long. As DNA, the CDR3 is TGTGCCTGGAGCGGCGACTCTTACGAGCAGTACTTC. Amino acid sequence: CAWSGDSYEQYF.

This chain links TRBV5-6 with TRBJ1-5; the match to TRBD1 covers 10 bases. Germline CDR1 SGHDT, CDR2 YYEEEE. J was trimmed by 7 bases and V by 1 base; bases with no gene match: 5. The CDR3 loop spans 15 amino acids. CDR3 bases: TGTGCCAGCAGCTTGTCCGGGACAGGGGTCCAGCCCCAGCATTTT. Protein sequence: CASSLSGTGVQPQHF.

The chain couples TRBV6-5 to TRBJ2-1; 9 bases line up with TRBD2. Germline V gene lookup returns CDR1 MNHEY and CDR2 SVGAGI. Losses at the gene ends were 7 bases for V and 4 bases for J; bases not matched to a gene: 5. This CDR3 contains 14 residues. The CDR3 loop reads CASTERGDYNEQFF. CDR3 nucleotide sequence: TGTGCCAGCACAGAGCGGGGGGATTACAATGAGCAGTTCTTC.

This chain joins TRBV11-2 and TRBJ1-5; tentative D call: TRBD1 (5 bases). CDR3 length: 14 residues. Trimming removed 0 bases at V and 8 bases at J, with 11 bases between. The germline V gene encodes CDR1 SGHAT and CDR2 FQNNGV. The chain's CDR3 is CASSLDLGGEPQHF. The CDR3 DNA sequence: TGTGCCAGCAGCTTAGATCTGGGAGGGGAGCCCCAGCATTTT. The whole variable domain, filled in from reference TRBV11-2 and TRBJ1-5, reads EAGVAQSPRYKIIEKRQSVAFWCNPISGHATLYWYQQILGQGPKLLIQFQNNGVVDDSQLPKDRFSAERLKGVDSTLKIQPAKLEDSAVYLCASSLDLGGEPQHFGDGTRLSIL.

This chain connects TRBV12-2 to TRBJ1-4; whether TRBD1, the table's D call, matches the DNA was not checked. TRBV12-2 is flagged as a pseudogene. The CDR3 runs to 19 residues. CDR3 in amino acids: CASRYREFNPGQFNEKLFF. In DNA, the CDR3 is TGTGCAAGTCGCTACAGGGAATTCAATCCGGGACAGTTTAATGAAAAACTGTTTTTT.

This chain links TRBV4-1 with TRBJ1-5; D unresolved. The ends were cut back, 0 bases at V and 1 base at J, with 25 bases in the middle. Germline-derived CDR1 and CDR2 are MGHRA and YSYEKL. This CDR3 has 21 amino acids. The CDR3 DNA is TGCGCCAGCAGCCAAGACGCCTTGGCTCGCCGGGATCTTTTGAGCAATCAGCCCCAGCATTTT. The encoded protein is CASSQDALARRDLLSNQPQHF.